This is a list of T cell receptor beta chains from one sample in a study of OX40 agonist ivuxolimab in advanced cancers. Measured with immunoSEQ multiplex PCR; TCRdb has only the in-frame clones, and not every one. The repertoire has tens of thousands of clones, roughly 80% of them found once; the top ten carry around 5%. Sequencing used CD4+ or CD8+ T cells sorted from blood, obtained in a trial of the OX40 agonist ivuxolimab. Receptor source: an adult with an advanced solid tumor such as melanoma, head and neck, liver or kidney cancer. Each CDR3 is given with its conserved first and last residue. Fields, in order: D gene, clone size, J gene, V gene, CDR3 protein, CDR3 DNA. A D gene is named only where the DNA matches it firmly. Only part of the rows carry a size: once, few, many, or a class if the clone is expanded.

d_gene: TRBD1; abundance: .; j_gene: TRBJ1-1; v_gene: TRBV14; CDR3aa: CASSRDSVYTEAFF; CDR3nt: TGTGCCAGCAGCCGGGACAGCGTCTACACTGAAGCTTTCTTT
d_gene: TRBD1; abundance: .; j_gene: TRBJ2-7; v_gene: TRBV11-3; CDR3aa: CASSPGTGPGEQYF; CDR3nt: TGTGCCAGCAGCCCGGGGACAGGCCCCGGCGAGCAGTACTTC
d_gene: .; abundance: once; j_gene: TRBJ1-6; v_gene: TRBV27; CDR3aa: CASSFKWGNSPLHF; CDR3nt: TGTGCCAGCAGTTTCAAGTGGGGGAATTCACCCCTCCACTTT
d_gene: .; abundance: .; j_gene: TRBJ2-6; v_gene: TRBV5-1; CDR3aa: CASSYRTAGANVLTF; CDR3nt: TGCGCCAGCAGCTACCGGACAGCTGGGGCCAACGTCCTGACTTTC
d_gene: .; abundance: few; j_gene: TRBJ2-7; v_gene: TRBV9; CDR3aa: CASSFSEGEQYF; CDR3nt: TGTGCCAGCAGCTTTAGCGAGGGGGAGCAGTACTTC
d_gene: .; abundance: .; j_gene: TRBJ1-1; v_gene: TRBV6-5; CDR3aa: CASRGAGNTEAFF; CDR3nt: TGTGCCAGCCGGGGAGCAGGGAACACTGAAGCTTTCTTT
d_gene: .; abundance: .; j_gene: TRBJ1-3; v_gene: TRBV19; CDR3aa: CASTYGTTGNTIYF; CDR3nt: TGTGCCAGTACATACGGGACAACTGGAAACACCATATATTTT
d_gene: TRBD1; abundance: .; j_gene: TRBJ1-2; v_gene: TRBV29-1; CDR3aa: CSVGMVTGAGDGYTF; CDR3nt: TGCAGCGTTGGGATGGTGACAGGGGCGGGGGATGGCTACACCTTC
d_gene: TRBD1; abundance: .; j_gene: TRBJ1-3; v_gene: TRBV5-1; CDR3aa: CASSPGQEGNTIYF; CDR3nt: TGCGCCAGCAGCCCTGGACAGGAAGGAAACACCATATATTTT
d_gene: .; abundance: .; j_gene: TRBJ1-1; v_gene: TRBV19; CDR3aa: CASSISRGTEAFF; CDR3nt: TGTGCCAGTAGTATTTCCAGGGGAACTGAAGCTTTCTTT
d_gene: .; abundance: .; j_gene: TRBJ1-5; v_gene: TRBV11-2; CDR3aa: CASSLDRGNQPQHF; CDR3nt: TGTGCCAGCAGCTTAGATCGTGGGAATCAGCCCCAGCATTTT
d_gene: .; abundance: .; j_gene: TRBJ2-3; v_gene: TRBV4-3; CDR3aa: CASSVEAGRADTQYF; CDR3nt: TGCGCCAGCAGCGTCGAGGCTGGACGTGCAGATACGCAGTATTTT
d_gene: .; abundance: .; j_gene: TRBJ1-1; v_gene: TRBV6-1; CDR3aa: CASIRQPEAFF; CDR3nt: TGTGCCAGCATCCGACAGCCTGAAGCTTTCTTT
d_gene: .; abundance: .; j_gene: TRBJ1-1; v_gene: TRBV25-1; CDR3aa: CASSDAGTGRTEAFF; CDR3nt: TGTGCCAGCAGTGACGCGGGCACCGGGAGGACTGAAGCTTTCTTT
d_gene: .; abundance: many; j_gene: TRBJ1-5; v_gene: TRBV4-1; CDR3aa: CASSQVGGQPQHF; CDR3nt: TGCGCCAGCAGCCAAGTTGGTGGTCAGCCCCAGCATTTT
d_gene: .; abundance: .; j_gene: TRBJ1-2; v_gene: TRBV2; CDR3aa: CASSGEGGYGYTF; CDR3nt: TGTGCCAGCAGTGGGGAAGGGGGCTATGGCTACACCTTC
d_gene: .; abundance: .; j_gene: TRBJ2-1; v_gene: TRBV7-3; CDR3aa: CASSLLPGLNEQFF; CDR3nt: TGTGCCAGCAGCTTATTACCGGGACTGAATGAGCAGTTCTTC
d_gene: .; abundance: .; j_gene: TRBJ1-1; v_gene: TRBV5-1; CDR3aa: CASSFSGNTEAFF; CDR3nt: TGCGCCAGCAGCTTTTCAGGGAACACTGAAGCTTTCTTT
d_gene: TRBD1; abundance: few; j_gene: TRBJ2-1; v_gene: TRBV11-1; CDR3aa: CASSPRQGANGYNEQFF; CDR3nt: TGTGCCAGCAGCCCGCGACAGGGGGCGAACGGCTACAATGAGCAGTTCTTC
d_gene: .; abundance: .; j_gene: TRBJ1-6; v_gene: TRBV2; CDR3aa: CASSEVADNSPLHF; CDR3nt: TGTGCCAGCAGTGAAGTCGCCGATAATTCACCCCTCCACTTT
d_gene: .; abundance: .; j_gene: TRBJ2-7; v_gene: TRBV6-5; CDR3aa: CASSYSQGLGYEQYF; CDR3nt: TGTGCCAGCAGTTACTCCCAGGGTCTCGGCTACGAGCAGTACTTC
d_gene: .; abundance: .; j_gene: TRBJ1-1; v_gene: TRBV27; CDR3aa: CASSAPRGQNTEAFF; CDR3nt: TGTGCCAGCAGCGCGCCTCGGGGACAGAACACTGAAGCTTTCTTT
d_gene: .; abundance: .; j_gene: TRBJ1-5; v_gene: TRBV6-5; CDR3aa: CASSPRTDSNQPQHF; CDR3nt: TGTGCCAGCAGTCCAAGGACAGATAGCAATCAGCCCCAGCATTTT
d_gene: .; abundance: few; j_gene: TRBJ2-1; v_gene: TRBV7-2; CDR3aa: CASSLDLPYEQFF; CDR3nt: TGTGCCAGCAGCTTAGACTTGCCCTATGAGCAGTTCTTC
d_gene: .; abundance: .; j_gene: TRBJ1-5; v_gene: TRBV2; CDR3aa: CASSGDQPQHF; CDR3nt: TGTGCCAGCAGTGGTGATCAGCCCCAGCATTTT
d_gene: .; abundance: .; j_gene: TRBJ1-2; v_gene: TRBV4-3; CDR3aa: CASSTTENYGYTF; CDR3nt: TGCGCCAGCAGCACCACAGAGAACTATGGCTACACCTTC
d_gene: .; abundance: .; j_gene: TRBJ2-1; v_gene: TRBV27; CDR3aa: CASSSPVKNSYNEQFF; CDR3nt: TGTGCCAGCAGTTCCCCCGTGAAGAACTCCTACAATGAGCAGTTCTTC
d_gene: .; abundance: .; j_gene: TRBJ1-6; v_gene: TRBV25-1; CDR3aa: CASSEQDNSPLHF; CDR3nt: TGTGCCAGCAGTGAACAGGATAATTCACCCCTCCACTTT
d_gene: TRBD2; abundance: .; j_gene: TRBJ2-1; v_gene: TRBV2; CDR3aa: CASSEEGLAVYNEQFF; CDR3nt: TGTGCCAGCAGTGAAGAAGGACTAGCGGTTTACAATGAGCAGTTCTTC
d_gene: .; abundance: .; j_gene: TRBJ2-3; v_gene: TRBV5-4; CDR3aa: CASSVAGPSTDTQYF; CDR3nt: TGTGCCAGCAGCGTTGCCGGACCGAGCACAGATACGCAGTATTTT
d_gene: TRBD1; abundance: .; j_gene: TRBJ2-3; v_gene: TRBV5-4; CDR3aa: CASSSGGSTDTQYF; CDR3nt: TGTGCCAGCAGCTCAGGGGGTTCCACAGATACGCAGTATTTT
d_gene: .; abundance: .; j_gene: TRBJ1-1; v_gene: TRBV7-9; CDR3aa: CASSFRWDTEAFF; CDR3nt: TGTGCCAGCAGCTTCAGGTGGGACACTGAAGCTTTCTTT
d_gene: .; abundance: few; j_gene: TRBJ1-3; v_gene: TRBV11-3; CDR3aa: CASSLEAGSGNTIYF; CDR3nt: TGTGCCAGCAGCTTAGAGGCAGGCTCTGGAAACACCATATATTTT
d_gene: TRBD2; abundance: .; j_gene: TRBJ2-1; v_gene: TRBV5-4; CDR3aa: CASSLARAGGHEQFF; CDR3nt: TGTGCCAGCAGCTTGGCGAGGGCGGGGGGGCATGAGCAGTTCTTC